A selection of T cell receptor beta chains follows, all from one sample in a study of radiotherapy plus CTLA-4 blockade in lung cancer. This table comes from immunoSEQ multiplex PCR, and its TCRdb copy is limited to in-frame clones, with some not included. The data show about 120,000 clones, with over 65% seen just once and 3.3% held by the top ten. This material consisted of peripheral blood, taken from a patient treated with radiotherapy plus ipilimumab. These receptors came from a human donor with non-small cell lung cancer that progressed on radiotherapy plus ipilimumab. Some clones in this sample may be carry-over from other donors' samples. Both conserved end residues are part of each CDR3. D genes are given only for firm matches. The size field is filled for only some rows; it gives once, few, many or a size class.

j_call clone_size d_call v_call cdr3_aa cdr3_nt
TRBJ2-7 . . TRBV11-2 CASSLQTSYEQYF TGTGCCAGCAGCTTACAAACCTCCTACGAGCAGTACTTC
TRBJ2-2 few . TRBV7-8 CASSSSRVGELFF TGTGCCAGCAGCTCCTCAAGGGTAGGGGAGCTGTTTTTT
TRBJ2-1 . TRBD2 TRBV11-3 CASSNLAGGRGEQFF TGTGCCAGCAGCAATCTAGCGGGGGGCCGTGGTGAGCAGTTCTTC
TRBJ2-1 few TRBD2 TRBV7-2 CASSFGGASNEQFF TGTGCCAGCAGCTTCGGGGGGGCTTCTAATGAGCAGTTCTTC
TRBJ2-4 once . TRBV4-3 CASSPTELKNIQYF TGCGCCAGCAGCCCGACAGAATTAAAAAACATTCAGTACTTC
TRBJ2-7 once . TRBV28 CASIMPREPYEQYF TGTGCCAGCATTATGCCCAGGGAGCCCTACGAGCAGTACTTC
TRBJ2-2 . TRBD1 TRBV6-1 CASIRDRAGTGELFF TGTGCCAGCATCCGGGACAGGGCGGGCACCGGGGAGCTGTTTTTT
TRBJ2-7 . . TRBV5-6 CASRLLGREGDEQYF TGTGCCAGCAGACTACTAGGACGAGAGGGGGACGAGCAGTACTTC
TRBJ2-2 . TRBD2 TRBV7-2 CASTNWGGFTGELFF TGTGCCAGCACCAACTGGGGGGGTTTCACCGGGGAGCTGTTTTTT
TRBJ1-2 few . TRBV5-4 CASSPDRNYGYTF TGTGCCAGCAGCCCTGACAGAAACTATGGCTACACCTTC
TRBJ2-7 . . TRBV14 CASSLGLARRYEQYF TGTGCCAGCAGTCTTGGGTTAGCCCGCAGATACGAGCAGTACTTC
TRBJ1-2 . . TRBV9 CASSVAYWEDYGYTF TGTGCCAGCAGCGTAGCTTATTGGGAGGACTATGGCTACACCTTC
TRBJ1-1 . TRBD1 TRBV28 CASSPILMTHRGNTEAFF TGTGCCAGCAGTCCCATCCTTATGACCCACAGGGGGAACACTGAAGCTTTCTTT
TRBJ2-2 . TRBD1 TRBV15 CATSGKTGSVPGELFF TGTGCCACCAGCGGAAAGACAGGGTCGGTCCCCGGGGAGCTGTTTTTT
TRBJ2-5 . . TRBV2 CATSEYQETQYF TGTGCCACCTCGGAGTACCAAGAGACCCAGTACTTC
TRBJ2-1 . . TRBV2 CASSESDSPGLDEQFF TGTGCCAGCAGTGAATCGGATAGTCCGGGGCTAGATGAGCAGTTCTTC
TRBJ1-3 . . TRBV5-1 CASSLEGNGNTIYF TGCGCCAGCAGCTTGGAAGGGAACGGAAACACCATATATTTT
TRBJ2-3 few . TRBV9 CASSAPKWGDDTQYF TGTGCCAGCAGCGCCCCAAAGTGGGGGGACGATACGCAGTATTTT
TRBJ1-1 . . TRBV20-1 CSASPGSLAFF TGCAGTGCTTCACCCGGTAGTTTGGCTTTCTTT
TRBJ2-7 . . TRBV6-5 CASSTPYEQYF TGTGCCAGCAGTACCCCCTACGAGCAGTACTTC
TRBJ2-3 . TRBD2 TRBV5-5 CASSLPSGGRDTQYF TGTGCCAGCAGCTTGCCTAGCGGGGGGCGGGATACGCAGTATTTT
TRBJ2-5 . . TRBV7-9 CASSRITETQYF TGTGCCAGCAGCCGTATCACCGAGACCCAGTACTTC
TRBJ1-2 . TRBD1 TRBV30 CAWSIQGANYGYTF TGTGCCTGGAGCATACAGGGGGCTAACTATGGCTACACCTTC
TRBJ1-5 . . TRBV7-2 CASSFIFQGHQPQHF TGTGCCAGCAGCTTCATCTTCCAGGGGCATCAGCCCCAGCATTTT
TRBJ1-1 . . TRBV11-2 CASSLGLGKNTEAFF TGTGCCAGCAGCTTAGGGTTGGGGAAGAACACTGAAGCTTTCTTT
TRBJ2-7 . TRBD2 TRBV4-1 CASSPRGGNINEQYF TGCGCCAGCAGCCCGCGGGGAGGGAATATAAACGAGCAGTACTTC
TRBJ1-3 few . TRBV4-3 CASSQSRQVGNTIYF TGCGCCAGCAGCCAATCTAGACAGGTGGGGAACACCATATATTTT
TRBJ2-2 . TRBD1 TRBV9 CASSWTGGATGELFF TGTGCCAGCAGCTGGACAGGGGGCGCGACCGGGGAGCTGTTTTTT
TRBJ2-7 . . TRBV19 CASTRGDEQYF TGTGCCAGTACCAGAGGGGACGAGCAGTACTTC
TRBJ1-3 . . TRBV4-1 CASSQGVIGNTIYF TGCGCCAGCAGCCAAGGTGTAATCGGAAACACCATATATTTT
TRBJ1-1 . . TRBV5-1 CASSPYGLTETMNTEAFF TGCGCCAGCAGCCCCTACGGCCTTACCGAAACCATGAACACTGAAGCTTTCTTT
TRBJ2-7 . . TRBV6-1 CASSEALTRGYEQYF TGTGCCAGCAGTGAAGCCCTCACCCGAGGGTACGAGCAGTACTTC
TRBJ1-6 . TRBD1 TRBV7-2 CASSLGMTGTNYNSPLHF TGTGCCAGCAGCTTAGGTATGACAGGGACGAACTATAATTCACCCCTCCACTTT
TRBJ2-1 . . TRBV6-6 CAIRDFFTFSYNEQFF TGTGCCATCCGGGACTTTTTTACCTTCTCCTACAATGAGCAGTTCTTC
TRBJ1-1 . . TRBV11-2 CASSPGRNTEAFF TGTGCCAGCAGCCCGGGACGCAACACTGAAGCTTTCTTT
TRBJ2-5 few TRBD1 TRBV7-2 CASSFGTGNQQTQYF TGTGCCAGCAGCTTCGGGACAGGGAACCAACAGACCCAGTACTTC
TRBJ1-6 . TRBD1 TRBV27 CASSRQGNTYNSPLHF TGTGCCAGCAGCCGACAGGGGAACACCTATAATTCACCCCTCCACTTT
TRBJ1-5 . . TRBV29-1 CSVGVADQPQHF TGCAGCGTTGGTGTCGCTGATCAGCCCCAGCATTTT
TRBJ2-1 . . TRBV7-3 CASGPGAYNEQFF TGTGCCAGCGGCCCAGGGGCTTACAATGAGCAGTTCTTC